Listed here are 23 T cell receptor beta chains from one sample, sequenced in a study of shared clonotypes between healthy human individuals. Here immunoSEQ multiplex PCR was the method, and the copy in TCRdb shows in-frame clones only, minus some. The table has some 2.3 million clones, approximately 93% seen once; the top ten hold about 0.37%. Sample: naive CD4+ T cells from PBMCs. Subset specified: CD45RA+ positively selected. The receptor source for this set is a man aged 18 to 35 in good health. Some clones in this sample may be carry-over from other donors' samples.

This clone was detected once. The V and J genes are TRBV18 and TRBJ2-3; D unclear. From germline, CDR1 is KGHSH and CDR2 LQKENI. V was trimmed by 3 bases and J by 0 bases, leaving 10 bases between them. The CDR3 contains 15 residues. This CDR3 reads CASSPDRVSTDTQYF. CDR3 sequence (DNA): TGTGCCAGCTCACCGGACCGGGTTAGCACAGATACGCAGTATTTT.

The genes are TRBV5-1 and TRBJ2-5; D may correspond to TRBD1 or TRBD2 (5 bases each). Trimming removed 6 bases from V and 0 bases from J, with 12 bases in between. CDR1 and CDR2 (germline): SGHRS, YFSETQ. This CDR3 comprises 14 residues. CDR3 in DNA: TGCGCCAGCACCTCGGGACGGAACCAAGAGACCCAGTACTTC. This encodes CASTSGRNQETQYF. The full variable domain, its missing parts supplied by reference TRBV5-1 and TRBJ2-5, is KAGVTQTPRYLIKTRGQQVTLSCSPISGHRSVSWYQQTPGQGLQFLFEYFSETQRNKGNFPGRFSGRQFSNSRSEMNVSTLELGDSALYLCASTSGRNQETQYFGPGTRLLVL.

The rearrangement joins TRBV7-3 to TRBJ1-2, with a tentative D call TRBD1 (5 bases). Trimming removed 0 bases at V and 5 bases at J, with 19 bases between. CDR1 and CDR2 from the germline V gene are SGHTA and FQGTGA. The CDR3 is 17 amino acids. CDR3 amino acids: CASSLTPKGPYQYGYTF. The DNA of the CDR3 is TGTGCCAGCAGCTTAACGCCCAAGGGACCTTATCAATATGGCTACACCTTC.

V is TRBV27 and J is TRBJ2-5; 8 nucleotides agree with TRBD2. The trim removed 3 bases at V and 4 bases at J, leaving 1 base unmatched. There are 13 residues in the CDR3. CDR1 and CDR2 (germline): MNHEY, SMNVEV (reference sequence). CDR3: CASSFLAGETQYF. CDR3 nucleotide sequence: TGTGCCAGCAGTTTTCTAGCGGGAGAGACCCAGTACTTC.

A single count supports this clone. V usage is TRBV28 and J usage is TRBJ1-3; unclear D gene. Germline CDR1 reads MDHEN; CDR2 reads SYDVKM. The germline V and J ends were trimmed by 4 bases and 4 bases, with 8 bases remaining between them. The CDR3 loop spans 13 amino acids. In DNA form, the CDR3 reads TGTGCCAGCAGTTCTCGAGGCGGAAACACCATATATTTT. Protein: CASSSRGGNTIYF.

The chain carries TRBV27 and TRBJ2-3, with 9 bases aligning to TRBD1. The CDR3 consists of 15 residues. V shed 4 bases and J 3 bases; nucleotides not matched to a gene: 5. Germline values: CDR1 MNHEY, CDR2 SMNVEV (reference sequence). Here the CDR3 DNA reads TGTGCCAGCAGTTCCGGGACAGGGTGGACAGATACGCAGTATTTT. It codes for CASSSGTGWTDTQYF.

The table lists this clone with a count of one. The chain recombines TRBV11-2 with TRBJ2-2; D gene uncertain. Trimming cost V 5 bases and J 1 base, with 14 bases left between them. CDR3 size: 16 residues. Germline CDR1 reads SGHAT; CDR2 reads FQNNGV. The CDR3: CASSILWGENTGELFF. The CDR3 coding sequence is TGTGCCAGCAGCATCCTCTGGGGTGAGAACACCGGGGAGCTGTTTTTT. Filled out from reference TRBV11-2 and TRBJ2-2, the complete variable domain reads EAGVAQSPRYKIIEKRQSVAFWCNPISGHATLYWYQQILGQGPKLLIQFQNNGVVDDSQLPKDRFSAERLKGVDSTLKIQPAKLEDSAVYLCASSILWGENTGELFFGEGSRLTVL.

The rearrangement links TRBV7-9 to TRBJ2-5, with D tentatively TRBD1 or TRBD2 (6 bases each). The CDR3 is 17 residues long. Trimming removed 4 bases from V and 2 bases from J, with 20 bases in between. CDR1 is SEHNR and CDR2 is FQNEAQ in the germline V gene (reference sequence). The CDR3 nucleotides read TGTGCCAGCAGCTCTATGGGGGGCAGGGTGCTGCAAGAGACCCAGTACTTC. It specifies CASSSMGGRVLQETQYF.

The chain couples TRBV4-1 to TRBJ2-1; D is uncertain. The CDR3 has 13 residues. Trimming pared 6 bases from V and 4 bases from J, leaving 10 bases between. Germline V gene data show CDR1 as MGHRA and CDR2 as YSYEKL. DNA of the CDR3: TGCGCCAGCAGTCGCATCGGTTACAATGAGCAGTTCTTC. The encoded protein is CASSRIGYNEQFF.

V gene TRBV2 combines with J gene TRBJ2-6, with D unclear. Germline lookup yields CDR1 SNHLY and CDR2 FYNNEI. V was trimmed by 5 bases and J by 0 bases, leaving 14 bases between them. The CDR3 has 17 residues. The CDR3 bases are TGTGCCAGCAGTTTTTTGGGCCAGGTCTCTGGGGCCAACGTCCTGACTTTC. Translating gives CASSFLGQVSGANVLTF.

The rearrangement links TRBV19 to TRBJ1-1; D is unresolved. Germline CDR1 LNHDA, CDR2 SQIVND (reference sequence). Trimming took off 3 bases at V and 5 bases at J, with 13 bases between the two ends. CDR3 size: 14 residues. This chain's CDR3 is CASSIGRETTEAFF. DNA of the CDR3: TGTGCCAGTAGTATTGGGAGGGAAACGACTGAAGCTTTCTTT.

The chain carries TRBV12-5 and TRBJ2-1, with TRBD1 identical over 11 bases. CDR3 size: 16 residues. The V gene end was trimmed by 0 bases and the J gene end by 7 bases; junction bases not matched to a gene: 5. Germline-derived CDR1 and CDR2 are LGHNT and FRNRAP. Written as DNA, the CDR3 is TGTGCTAGTGGTTTGGTCCCCGGGACAGGGGGGAATGAGCAGTTCTTC. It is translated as CASGLVPGTGGNEQFF.

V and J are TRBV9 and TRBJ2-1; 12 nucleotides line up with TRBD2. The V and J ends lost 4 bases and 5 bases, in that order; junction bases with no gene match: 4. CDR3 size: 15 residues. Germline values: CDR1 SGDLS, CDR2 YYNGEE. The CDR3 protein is CASSILAGGHNEQFF. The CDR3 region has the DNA TGTGCCAGCAGCATTCTAGCGGGAGGGCACAATGAGCAGTTCTTC.

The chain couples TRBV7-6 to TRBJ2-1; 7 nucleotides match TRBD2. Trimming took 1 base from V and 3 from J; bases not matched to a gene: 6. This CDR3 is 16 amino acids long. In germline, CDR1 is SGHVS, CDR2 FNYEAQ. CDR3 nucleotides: TGTGCCAGCAGCTTAGTTATGGCGGGGGTCTACAATGAGCAGTTCTTC. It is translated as CASSLVMAGVYNEQFF.

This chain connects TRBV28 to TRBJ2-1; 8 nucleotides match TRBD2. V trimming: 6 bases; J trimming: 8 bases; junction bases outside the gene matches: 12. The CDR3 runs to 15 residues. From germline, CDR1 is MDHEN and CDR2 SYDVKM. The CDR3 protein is CASSPGTGGPHEQFF. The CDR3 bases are TGTGCCAGCAGCCCGGGGACGGGAGGGCCCCATGAGCAGTTCTTC.

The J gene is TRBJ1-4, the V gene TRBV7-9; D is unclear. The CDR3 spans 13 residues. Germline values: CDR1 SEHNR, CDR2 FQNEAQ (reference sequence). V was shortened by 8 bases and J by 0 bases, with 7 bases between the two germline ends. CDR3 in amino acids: CASVSATNEKLFF. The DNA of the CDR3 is TGTGCCAGCGTCAGTGCAACTAATGAAAAACTGTTTTTT.

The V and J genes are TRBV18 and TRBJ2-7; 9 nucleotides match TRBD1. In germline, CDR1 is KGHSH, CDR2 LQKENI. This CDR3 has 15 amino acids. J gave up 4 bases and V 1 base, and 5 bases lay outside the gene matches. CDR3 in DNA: TGTGCCAGCTCACCACAGGGACAGGGAACGTACGAGCAGTACTTC. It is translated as CASSPQGQGTYEQYF.

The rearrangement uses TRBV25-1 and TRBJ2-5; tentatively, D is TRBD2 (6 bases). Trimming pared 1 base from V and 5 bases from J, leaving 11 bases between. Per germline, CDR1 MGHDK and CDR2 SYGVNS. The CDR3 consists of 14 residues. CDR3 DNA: TGTGCCAGCAGTGAATTTCTGGGGAGGGAGACCCAGTACTTC. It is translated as CASSEFLGRETQYF.

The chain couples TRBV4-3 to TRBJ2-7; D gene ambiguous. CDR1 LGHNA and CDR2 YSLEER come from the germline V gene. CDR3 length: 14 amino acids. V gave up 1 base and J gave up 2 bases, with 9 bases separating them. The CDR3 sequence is CASSQAAGAYEQYF. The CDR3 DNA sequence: TGCGCCAGCAGCCAAGCGGCCGGAGCCTACGAGCAGTACTTC.

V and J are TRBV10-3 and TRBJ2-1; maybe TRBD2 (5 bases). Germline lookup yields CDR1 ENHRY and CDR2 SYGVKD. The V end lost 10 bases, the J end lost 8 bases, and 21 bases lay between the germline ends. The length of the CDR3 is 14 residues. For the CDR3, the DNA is TGTGCCAGCGCGAGTAGCGCCCCGGAGGATGAGCAGTTCTTC. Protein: CASASSAPEDEQFF.

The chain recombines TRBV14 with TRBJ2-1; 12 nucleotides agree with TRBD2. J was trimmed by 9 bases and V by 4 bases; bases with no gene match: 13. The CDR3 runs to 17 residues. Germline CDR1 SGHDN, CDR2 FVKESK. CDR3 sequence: CASSPLKRASGRVEQFF. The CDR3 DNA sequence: TGTGCCAGCAGCCCTCTAAAGCGGGCTAGCGGGAGGGTTGAGCAGTTCTTC.

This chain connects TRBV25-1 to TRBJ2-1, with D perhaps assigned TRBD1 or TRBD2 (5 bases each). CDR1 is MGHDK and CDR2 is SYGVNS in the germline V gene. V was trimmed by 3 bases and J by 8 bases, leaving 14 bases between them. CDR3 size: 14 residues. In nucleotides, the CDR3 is TGTGCCAGCAGTGACCGGGACCCTCGACATGAGCAGTTCTTC. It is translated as CASSDRDPRHEQFF.

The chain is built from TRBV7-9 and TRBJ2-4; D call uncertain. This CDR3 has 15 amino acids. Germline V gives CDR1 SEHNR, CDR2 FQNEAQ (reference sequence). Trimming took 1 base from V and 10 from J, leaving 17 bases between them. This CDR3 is CASSLDNSLLGIQYF. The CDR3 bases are TGTGCCAGCAGCTTAGACAACAGCCTTCTTGGTATTCAGTACTTC. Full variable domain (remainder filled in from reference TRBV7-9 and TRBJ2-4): DTGVSQNPRHKITKRGQNVTFRCDPISEHNRLYWYRQTLGQGPEFLTYFQNEAQLEKSRLLSDRFSAERPKGSFSTLEIQRTEQGDSAMYLCASSLDNSLLGIQYFGAGTRLSVL.